This T cell receptor beta chain is drawn from a study of T cell repertoires in cytomegalovirus infection. Study details: A matching HLA type, together with CMV infection, was signaled by public TCR beta signatures. Study-level results: Dominating the ex vivo response were TCR beta clonotypes that were CMV-specific and HLA-C-restricted.

This clonotype was detected many times. Its cognate antigen is unknown. TCRdb passed the reads through MiXCR, listing each CDR3 protein once. The sample consists of fewer than 550,000 distinct CDR3 sequences, about 11% of them appearing once. Sequencing used PBMCs. This TCR came from a human donor in good health (CMV status not recorded). Some clones in this sample may be carry-over from other donors' samples.

The CDR3 coding sequence is TGTGCCAGCAGTTTGGCGGGGGGGCAAAACATTCAGTACTTC. It codes for CASSLAGGQNIQYF. The chain combines TRBV12-3 or TRBV12-4 with TRBJ2-4; TRBD2 matches at 9 bases. Trimming at V came to 3 bases and at J to 5 bases, leaving 2 bases not matched to a gene. The CDR3 spans 14 residues.